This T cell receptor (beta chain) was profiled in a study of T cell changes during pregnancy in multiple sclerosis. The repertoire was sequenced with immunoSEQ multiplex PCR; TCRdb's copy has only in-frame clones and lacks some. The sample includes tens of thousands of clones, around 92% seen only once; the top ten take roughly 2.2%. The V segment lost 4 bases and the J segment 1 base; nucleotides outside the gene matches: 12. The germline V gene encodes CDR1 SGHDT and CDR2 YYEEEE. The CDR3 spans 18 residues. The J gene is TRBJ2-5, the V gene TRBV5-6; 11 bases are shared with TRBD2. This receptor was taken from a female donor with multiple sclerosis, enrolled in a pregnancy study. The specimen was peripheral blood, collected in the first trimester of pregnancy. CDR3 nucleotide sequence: TGTGCCAGCAGCGGGACTAGCGGACTGGAGACTCCCCAAGAGACCCAGTACTTC. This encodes CASSGTSGLETPQETQYF. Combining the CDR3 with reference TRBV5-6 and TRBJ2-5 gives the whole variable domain DAGVTQSPTHLIKTRGQQVTLRCSPKSGHDTVSWYQQALGQGPQFIFQYYEEEERQRGNFPDRFSGHQFPNYSSELNVNALLLGDSALYLCASSGTSGLETPQETQYFGPGTRLLVL.